Listed below are T cell receptor beta chains from one sample, sequenced in a study of T cells after yellow fever vaccination. TCRdb fed the 5' RACE reads into MiXCR, producing one record per CDR3 protein. The table has about 320,000 distinct CDR3 sequences, around 4.5% seen once. Source: PBMCs, taken 15 days after the yellow fever booster vaccination. The receptors were sampled from a man aged 18-30 years who received the YFV17D yellow fever vaccine. Each CDR3 is given with its conserved first and last residue. D genes are given only for firm matches. Rows give clone size only sometimes, using once, few, many, or a class for an expanded clone.

TRBJ2-6 TRBV20-1 TRBD1 few TGCAGTGCGAAGACAGGGACAGGGGCCAACGTCCTGACTTTC CSAKTGTGANVLTF
TRBJ2-4 TRBV5-1 . many TGCGCCAGCAGCCTCCCGACAGTTCGATCCAAAAACATTCAGTACTTC CASSLPTVRSKNIQYF
TRBJ2-4 TRBV12-3/TRBV12-4 . few TGTGCCAGCAGCGGGGGATTAGAAAACATTCAGTACTTC CASSGGLENIQYF
TRBJ1-6 TRBV12-3/TRBV12-4 TRBD1 few TGTGCCAGCAGTTTGGGACAGGGTGTTGTAGGCGGTTCACCCCTCCACTTT CASSLGQGVVGGSPLHF
TRBJ2-3 TRBV29-1 TRBD1 few TGCAGCGCCCTGGGACAGCTTAAATATAGCACAGATACGCAGTATTTT CSALGQLKYSTDTQYF
TRBJ1-4 TRBV7-2 . many TGTGCCAGCAGCATGGGCCTTAATGAAAAACTGTTTTTT CASSMGLNEKLFF
TRBJ2-2 TRBV2 TRBD1 few TGTGCCAGCACCAGGGGGCTCGCCGGGGAGCTGTTTTTT CASTRGLAGELFF
TRBJ2-7 TRBV30 . . TGTGCCTGGGGGAGGGACAGTCCCGACGAGCAGTACTTC CAWGRDSPDEQYF
TRBJ2-1 TRBV7-3 TRBD2 many TGTGCCAGCAGCTTCTTCGGCGGGGGGGCCTATGAGCAGTTCTTC CASSFFGGGAYEQFF
TRBJ2-3 TRBV5-1 TRBD2 many TGCGCCAGCAGCCCCGCGGAGGCGGGGGGGCCGGCGGTAGATACGCAGTATTTT CASSPAEAGGPAVDTQYF
TRBJ2-1 TRBV24-1 TRBD2 many TGTGCCACCAGCCCAGCGGGGGTTCCCGGGAATGAGCAGTTCTTC CATSPAGVPGNEQFF
TRBJ2-3 TRBV7-9 . many TGTGCCAGCAGCTCCTACCGACAGACCTCCACAGATACGCAGTATTTT CASSSYRQTSTDTQYF
TRBJ1-1 TRBV4-3 . . TGCGCCAGCAGCCAAGTTCTGTCTGGTTCTGAAGCTTTCTTT CASSQVLSGSEAFF
TRBJ2-5 TRBV12-3/TRBV12-4 TRBD2 few TGTGCCAGCAGTTCTCGGCTCGGGGGGGGGACCCAGTACTTC CASSSRLGGGTQYF
TRBJ2-1 TRBV7-2 TRBD2 few TGTGCCAGCAGCTTCGGGGGGACTTACTACAATGAGCAGTTCTTC CASSFGGTYYNEQFF
TRBJ1-1 TRBV10-3 . many TGTGCCATCAGCGGTCAAGGCATGGGGAACACTGAAGCTTTCTTT CAISGQGMGNTEAFF
TRBJ2-5 TRBV7-6 . . TGTGCCAGCGTACCGGGACATCGAGAGACCCAGTACTTC CASVPGHRETQYF
TRBJ1-6 TRBV18 . few TGTGCCAGCTCACGAAACTCGGACACGGCGAATTCACCCCTCCACTTT CASSRNSDTANSPLHF
TRBJ1-4 TRBV20-1 . few TGCAGTGCATTAGGCACTAATGAAAAACTGTTTTTT CSALGTNEKLFF
TRBJ1-6 TRBV7-2 TRBD1 few TGTGCCAGCAGCTCCTTCTCATTTGGACAGGGGGCATTGTCCCTCCACTTT CASSSFSFGQGALSLHF
TRBJ2-7 TRBV5-5 . few TGTGCCAGCAGCCTACCACCGGGACCTCCCCAGGAGCAGTACTTC CASSLPPGPPQEQYF
TRBJ2-2 TRBV20-1 . many TGCAGTGCTAGACCGACTCAAGGAGGCGGGGAGAACACCGGGGAGCTGTTTTTT CSARPTQGGGENTGELFF
TRBJ1-4 TRBV5-1 . many TGCGCCAGCAGCTTGGACAGGGCTAATGAAAAACTGTTTTTT CASSLDRANEKLFF
TRBJ2-3 TRBV5-6 TRBD2 few TGTGCCAGCAGCTTGAAAGCGGGGGGCACAGATACGCAGTATTTT CASSLKAGGTDTQYF
TRBJ2-2 TRBV7-2 . . TGTGCCAGCAGCTTAGACTCGACCACCGGGGAGCTGTTTTTT CASSLDSTTGELFF
TRBJ2-5 TRBV6-2/TRBV6-3 . . TGTGCCAGCAGTGGAGGGGAAGAGACCCAGTACTTC CASSGGEETQYF
TRBJ2-2 TRBV7-2 . many TGTGCCAGCAGCCGAAAGACAGCGAACACCGGGGAGCTGTTTTTT CASSRKTANTGELFF
TRBJ1-2 TRBV4-2 . many TGTGCCAGCAGCCAAGGGACAGAATATGGCTACACCTTC CASSQGTEYGYTF
TRBJ2-3 TRBV27 TRBD2 many TGTGCCAGCAGTTTTGAAGGACTAGCTAGTAATACGCAGTATTTT CASSFEGLASNTQYF
TRBJ2-2 TRBV7-3 . . TGTGCCAGCAGCTCCCGAGACAGTTCCGGGGAGCTGTTTTTT CASSSRDSSGELFF
TRBJ2-5 TRBV29-1 TRBD1 many TGCAGCGTTGACCGGACAGGGCAAGAGACCCAGTACTTC CSVDRTGQETQYF
TRBJ2-3 TRBV3-1 . . TGTGCCAGCAGCCAATTCACAGATACGCAGTATTTT CASSQFTDTQYF
TRBJ2-2 TRBV5-6 . many TGTGCCAGCAGCTCGGGGGACACTAGCCGAGGAGGCGGGGAGCTGTTTTTT CASSSGDTSRGGGELFF
TRBJ1-2 TRBV4-3 . many TGCGCCAGCAGCCAAGCACTCGGAGAGGCCTATGGCTACACCTTC CASSQALGEAYGYTF
TRBJ2-4 TRBV10-2 . few TGCGCCAGCAGCGATAGCTGGACAGTGGGCAAAAACATTCAGTACTTC CASSDSWTVGKNIQYF
TRBJ2-2 TRBV6-6 . many TGTGCCAGCAGTGCCCGCGGGGCCGGGGAGCTGTTTTTT CASSARGAGELFF
TRBJ2-1 TRBV6-2/TRBV6-3 TRBD2 few TGTGCCAGCAGAACTCCGGGACTAGCAAACAATGAGCAGTTCTTC CASRTPGLANNEQFF
TRBJ1-3 TRBV30 . few TGTGCCTGGGGTGCCTCCGGAAACACCATATATTTT CAWGASGNTIYF
TRBJ1-5 TRBV19 . few TGTGCCAGTTCGGTGTCACGTCAGCCCCAGCATTTT CASSVSRQPQHF
TRBJ1-5 TRBV12-3/TRBV12-4 . . TGTGCCAGCAGCTCAACGGACCCCGGGCAGCCCCAGCATTTT CASSSTDPGQPQHF
TRBJ1-4 TRBV4-1 . . TGCGCCAGCAGCCAAGACCCCCTCACAAAAAAACTGTTTTTT CASSQDPLTKKLFF
TRBJ2-6 TRBV7-2 . many TGTGCCAGCAGCTTAGGACATTTCTCTGGGGCCAACGTCCTGACTTTC CASSLGHFSGANVLTF
TRBJ2-5 TRBV3-1 . few TGTGCCAGCAGCCAGCACCAAGAGACCCAGTACTTC CASSQHQETQYF
TRBJ2-5 TRBV12-3/TRBV12-4 TRBD1 few TGTGCCAGCAGTTCTACCCTCGGGACAGGGGTGGGAGAGACCCAGTACTTC CASSSTLGTGVGETQYF
TRBJ1-2 TRBV15 . many TGTGCCACCAGCAGAGGAGGAGGCACCTCGAACTATGGCTACACCTTC CATSRGGGTSNYGYTF
TRBJ2-2 TRBV6-2/TRBV6-3 TRBD1 . TGTGCCAGCAGTTACTCCATAACGACAGGGCCGAACACCGGGGAGCTGTTTTTT CASSYSITTGPNTGELFF
TRBJ1-6 TRBV7-9 . many TGTGCCAGCAGCTTAGACGGAGGTTCACCCCTCCACTTT CASSLDGGSPLHF
TRBJ1-1 TRBV9 . many TGTGCCAGCAACGCCTGGGGGAACACTGAAGCTTTCTTT CASNAWGNTEAFF
TRBJ2-2 TRBV4-3 . . TGCGCCAGCAGCCAAGATTTGGCGGCCGGGGAGCTGTTTTTT CASSQDLAAGELFF
TRBJ2-5 TRBV6-6 . . TGTGCCAGCAGGAGGTGGGGGGATGAGACCCAGTACTTC CASRRWGDETQYF
TRBJ2-5 TRBV9 . . TGTGCCAGCCCCGAGCGTGATGTGGAGACCCAGTACTTC CASPERDVETQYF
TRBJ2-3 TRBV24-1 TRBD1 many TGTGCCACCAGTGGCAAACAGGGGGAAGGTACGGATACGCAGTATTTT CATSGKQGEGTDTQYF
TRBJ1-4 TRBV15 TRBD1 few TGTGCCACCAGTTGGGGACAGGGCGCTAATGAAAAACTGTTTTTT CATSWGQGANEKLFF
TRBJ2-7 TRBV7-2 . few TGTGCCAGCAGCCATACATGGGCCTACGAGCAGTACTTC CASSHTWAYEQYF